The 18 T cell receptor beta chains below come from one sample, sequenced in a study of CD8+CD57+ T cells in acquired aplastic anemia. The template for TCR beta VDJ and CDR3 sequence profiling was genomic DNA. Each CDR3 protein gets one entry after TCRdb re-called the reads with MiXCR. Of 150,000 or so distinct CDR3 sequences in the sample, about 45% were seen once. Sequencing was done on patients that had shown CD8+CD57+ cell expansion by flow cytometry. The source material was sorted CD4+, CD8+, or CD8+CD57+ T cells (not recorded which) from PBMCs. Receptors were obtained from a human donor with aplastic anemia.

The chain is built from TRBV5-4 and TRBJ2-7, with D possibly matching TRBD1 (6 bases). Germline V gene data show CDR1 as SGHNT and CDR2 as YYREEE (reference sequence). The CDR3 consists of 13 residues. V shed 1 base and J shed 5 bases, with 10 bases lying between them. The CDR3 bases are TGTGCCAGCAGCTTGCAGGGGCCCAACGAGCAGTACTTC. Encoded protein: CASSLQGPNEQYF.

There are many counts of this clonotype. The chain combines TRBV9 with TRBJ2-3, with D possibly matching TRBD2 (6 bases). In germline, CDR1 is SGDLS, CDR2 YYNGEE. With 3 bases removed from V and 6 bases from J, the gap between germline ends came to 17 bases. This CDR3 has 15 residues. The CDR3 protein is CASSAGAGSGDTQYF. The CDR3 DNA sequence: TGTGCCAGCAGCGCCGGGGCGGGATCAGGCGATACGCAGTATTTT.

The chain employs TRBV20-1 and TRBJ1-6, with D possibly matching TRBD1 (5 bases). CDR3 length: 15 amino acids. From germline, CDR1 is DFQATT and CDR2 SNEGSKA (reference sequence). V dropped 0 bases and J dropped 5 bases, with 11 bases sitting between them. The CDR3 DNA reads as TGCAGTGCTAGAGATCTTGGCAGGGATAATTCACCCCTCCACTTT. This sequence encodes CSARDLGRDNSPLHF.

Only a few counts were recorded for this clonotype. CDR3 protein: CASSKSGTASNEQYF. The CDR3 nucleotides read TGTGCCAGCAGTAAGTCAGGAACAGCTTCTAACGAGCAGTACTTC. The chain links TRBV2 to TRBJ2-7; D gene uncertain. This CDR3 is built from 15 residues. Germline CDR1 and CDR2: SNHLY and FYNNEI. V lost 5 bases and J lost 5, with 19 bases in between.

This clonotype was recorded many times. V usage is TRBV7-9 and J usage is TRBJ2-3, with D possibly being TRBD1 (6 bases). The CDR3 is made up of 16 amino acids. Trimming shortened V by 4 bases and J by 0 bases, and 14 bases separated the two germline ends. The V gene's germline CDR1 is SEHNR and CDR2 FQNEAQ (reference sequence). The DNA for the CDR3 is TGTGCCAGCAGCTCTCCGGACAGTCCGAGCACAGATACGCAGTATTTT. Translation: CASSSPDSPSTDTQYF.

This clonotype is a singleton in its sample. CDR3 bases: TGTGCCAGTAGTGGGGGTGCCGAGCAGTACTTC. Encoded protein: CASSGGAEQYF. The V gene is TRBV19, the J gene TRBJ2-7, with D possibly called TRBD1 or TRBD2 (5 bases each). Germline V gene sequence: CDR1 LNHDA, CDR2 SQIVND (reference sequence). V lost 5 bases to trimming and J lost 6 bases, with 8 bases between them. This CDR3 has 11 amino acids.

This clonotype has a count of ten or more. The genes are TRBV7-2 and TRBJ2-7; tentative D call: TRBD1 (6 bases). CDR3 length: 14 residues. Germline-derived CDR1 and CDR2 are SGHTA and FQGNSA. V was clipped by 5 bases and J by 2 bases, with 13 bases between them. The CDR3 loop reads CASSEQTGPYEQYF. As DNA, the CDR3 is TGTGCCAGCAGCGAGCAGACAGGCCCCTACGAGCAGTACTTC.

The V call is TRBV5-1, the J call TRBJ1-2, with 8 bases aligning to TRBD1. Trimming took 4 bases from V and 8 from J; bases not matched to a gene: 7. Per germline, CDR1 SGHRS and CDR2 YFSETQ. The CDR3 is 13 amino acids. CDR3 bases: TGCGCCAGCAGCAACGGACAGGGTCGGGGCTACACCTTC. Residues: CASSNGQGRGYTF.

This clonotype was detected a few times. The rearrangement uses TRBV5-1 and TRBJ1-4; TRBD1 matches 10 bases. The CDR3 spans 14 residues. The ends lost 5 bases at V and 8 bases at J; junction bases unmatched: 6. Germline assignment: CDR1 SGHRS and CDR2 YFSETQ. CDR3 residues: CASSLGTGDEKLFF. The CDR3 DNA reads TGCGCCAGCAGTTTAGGGACAGGGGACGAAAAACTGTTTTTT.

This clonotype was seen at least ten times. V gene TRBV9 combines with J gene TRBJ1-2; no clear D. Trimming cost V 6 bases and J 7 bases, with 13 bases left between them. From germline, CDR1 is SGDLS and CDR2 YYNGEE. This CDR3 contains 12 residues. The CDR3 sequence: CASNLGGSGYTF. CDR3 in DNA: TGTGCCAGCAACCTGGGAGGGAGTGGCTACACCTTC.

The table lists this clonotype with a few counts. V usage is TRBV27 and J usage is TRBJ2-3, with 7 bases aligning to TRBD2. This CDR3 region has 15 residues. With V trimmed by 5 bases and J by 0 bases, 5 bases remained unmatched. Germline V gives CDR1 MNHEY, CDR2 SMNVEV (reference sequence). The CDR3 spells CASSAAGSSTDTQYF. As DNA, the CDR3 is TGTGCCAGCAGTGCAGCGGGGTCTAGCACAGATACGCAGTATTTT.

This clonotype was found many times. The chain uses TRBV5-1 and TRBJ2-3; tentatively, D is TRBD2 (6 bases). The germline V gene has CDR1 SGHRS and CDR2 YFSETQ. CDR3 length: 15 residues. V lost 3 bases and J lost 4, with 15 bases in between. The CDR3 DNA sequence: TGCGCCAGCAGCTCGGGGAGGACGTCGGCAGATACGCAGTATTTT. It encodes CASSSGRTSADTQYF.

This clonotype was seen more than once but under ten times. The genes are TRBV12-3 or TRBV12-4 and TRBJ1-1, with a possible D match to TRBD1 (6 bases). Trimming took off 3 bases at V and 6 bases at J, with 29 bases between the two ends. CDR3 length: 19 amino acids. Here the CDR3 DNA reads TGTGCCAGCAGTTTCAGCCACACAAGGGGGTCTTCCGTCACCGCTGAAGCTTTCTTT. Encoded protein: CASSFSHTRGSSVTAEAFF.

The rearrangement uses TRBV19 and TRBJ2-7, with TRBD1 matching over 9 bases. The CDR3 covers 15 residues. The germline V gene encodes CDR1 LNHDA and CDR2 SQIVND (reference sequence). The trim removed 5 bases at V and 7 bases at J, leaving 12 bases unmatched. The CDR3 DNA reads TGTGCCAGTAGTTCCCCGGGACAGGGATCACAGGAGCAGTACTTC. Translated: CASSSPGQGSQEQYF.

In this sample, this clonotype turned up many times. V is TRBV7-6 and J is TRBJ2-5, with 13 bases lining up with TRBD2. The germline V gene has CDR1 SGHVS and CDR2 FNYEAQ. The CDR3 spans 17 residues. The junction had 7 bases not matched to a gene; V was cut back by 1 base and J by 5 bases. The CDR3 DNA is TGTGCCAGCAGCTTAGAACTAGCGGGAGGGCCTGGGGAGACCCAGTACTTC. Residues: CASSLELAGGPGETQYF.

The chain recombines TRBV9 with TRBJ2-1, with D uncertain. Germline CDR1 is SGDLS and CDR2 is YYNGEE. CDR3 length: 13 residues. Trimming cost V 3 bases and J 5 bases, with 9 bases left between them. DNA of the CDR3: TGTGCCAGCAGCGCTCTGGGGAACAATGAGCAGTTCTTC. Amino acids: CASSALGNNEQFF.

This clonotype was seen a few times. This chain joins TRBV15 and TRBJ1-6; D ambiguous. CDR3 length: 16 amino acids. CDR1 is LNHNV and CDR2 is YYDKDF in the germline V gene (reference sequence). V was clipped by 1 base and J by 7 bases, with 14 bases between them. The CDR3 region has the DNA TGTGCCACCAGCAGAGCGCCCGACCGACGGAATTCACCCCTCCACTTT. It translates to CATSRAPDRRNSPLHF.

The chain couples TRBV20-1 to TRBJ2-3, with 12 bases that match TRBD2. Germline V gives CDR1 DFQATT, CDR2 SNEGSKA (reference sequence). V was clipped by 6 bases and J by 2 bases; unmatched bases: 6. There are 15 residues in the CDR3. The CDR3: CSAYLAGGSTDTQYF. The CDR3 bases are TGCAGTGCGTACCTAGCGGGGGGGTCCACAGATACGCAGTATTTT.